This TCR beta chain came from a study of blood T cell repertoires in COVID-19. Background on the study: Nucleic acid was either cDNA or gDNA, and it came from T cells, B-cell-depleted T cells, or PBMCs.

Trimming removed 2 bases from V and 4 bases from J, with 6 bases in between. The CDR3 loop spans 12 amino acids. Per the germline V gene, CDR1 is KGHSH and CDR2 is LQKENI. Original methodology: Reference gene primer amplification in the assay estimated nucleated cell counts. Measured with immunoSEQ multiplex PCR; TCRdb has only the in-frame clones, and not every one. V and J calls and clone size are those listed in that table; D and trimming were worked out from the DNA. The data show 43,000 or so clones, more than 85% seen once. This clone was counted only a few times. The sequenced material came from peripheral blood. The TCR comes from a human donor in a cohort sampled during active COVID-19. The V gene is TRBV18, the J gene TRBJ2-7, with D unclear. DNA for the CDR3: TGTGCCAGCTCACCATCCCAATACGAGCAGTACTTC. Translating it yields CASSPSQYEQYF.